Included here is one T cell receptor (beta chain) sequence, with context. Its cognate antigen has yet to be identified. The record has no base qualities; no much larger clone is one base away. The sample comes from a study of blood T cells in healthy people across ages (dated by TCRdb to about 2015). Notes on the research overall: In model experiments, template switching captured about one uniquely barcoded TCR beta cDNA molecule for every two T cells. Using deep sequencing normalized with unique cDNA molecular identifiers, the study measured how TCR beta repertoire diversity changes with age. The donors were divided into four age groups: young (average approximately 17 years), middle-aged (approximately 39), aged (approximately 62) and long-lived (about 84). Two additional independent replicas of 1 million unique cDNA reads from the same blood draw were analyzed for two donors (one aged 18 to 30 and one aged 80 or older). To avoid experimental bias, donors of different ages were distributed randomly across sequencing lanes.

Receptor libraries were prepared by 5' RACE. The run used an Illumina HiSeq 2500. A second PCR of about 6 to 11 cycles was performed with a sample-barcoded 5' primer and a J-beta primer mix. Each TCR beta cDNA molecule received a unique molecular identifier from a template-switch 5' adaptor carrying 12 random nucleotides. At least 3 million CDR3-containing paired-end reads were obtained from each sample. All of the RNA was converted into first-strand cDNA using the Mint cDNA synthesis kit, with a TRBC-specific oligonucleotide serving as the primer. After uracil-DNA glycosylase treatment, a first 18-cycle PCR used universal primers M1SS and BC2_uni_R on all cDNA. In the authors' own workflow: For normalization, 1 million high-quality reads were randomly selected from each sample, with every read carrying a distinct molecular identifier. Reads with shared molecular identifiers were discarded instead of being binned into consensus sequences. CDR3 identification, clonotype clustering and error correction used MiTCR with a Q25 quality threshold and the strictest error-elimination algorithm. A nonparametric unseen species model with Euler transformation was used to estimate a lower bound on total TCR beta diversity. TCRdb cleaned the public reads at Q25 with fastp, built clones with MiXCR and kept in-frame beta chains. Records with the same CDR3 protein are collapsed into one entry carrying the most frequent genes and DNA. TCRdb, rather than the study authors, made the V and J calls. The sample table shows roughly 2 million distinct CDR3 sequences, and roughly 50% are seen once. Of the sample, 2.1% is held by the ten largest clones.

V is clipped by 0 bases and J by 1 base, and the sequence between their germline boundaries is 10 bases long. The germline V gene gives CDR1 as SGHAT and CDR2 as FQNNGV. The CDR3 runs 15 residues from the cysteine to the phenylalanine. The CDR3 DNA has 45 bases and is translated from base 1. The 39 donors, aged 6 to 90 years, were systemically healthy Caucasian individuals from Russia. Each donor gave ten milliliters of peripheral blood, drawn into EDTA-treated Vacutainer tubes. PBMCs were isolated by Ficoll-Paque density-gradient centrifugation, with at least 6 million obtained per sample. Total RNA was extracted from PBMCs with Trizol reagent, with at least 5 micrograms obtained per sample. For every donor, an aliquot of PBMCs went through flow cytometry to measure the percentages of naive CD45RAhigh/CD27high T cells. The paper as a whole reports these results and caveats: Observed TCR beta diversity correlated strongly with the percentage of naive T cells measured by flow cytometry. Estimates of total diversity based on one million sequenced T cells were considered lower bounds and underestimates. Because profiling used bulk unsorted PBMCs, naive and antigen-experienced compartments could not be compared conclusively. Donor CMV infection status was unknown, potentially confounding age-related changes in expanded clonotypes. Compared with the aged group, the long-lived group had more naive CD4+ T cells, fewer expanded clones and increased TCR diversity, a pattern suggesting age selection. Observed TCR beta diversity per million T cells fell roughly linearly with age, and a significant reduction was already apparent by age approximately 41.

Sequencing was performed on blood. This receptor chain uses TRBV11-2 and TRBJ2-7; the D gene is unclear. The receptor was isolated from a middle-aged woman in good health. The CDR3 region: CASSLEGSGSYEQYF. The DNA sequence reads TGTGCCAGCAGCTTAGAGGGTTCCGGGTCCTACGAGCAGTACTTC. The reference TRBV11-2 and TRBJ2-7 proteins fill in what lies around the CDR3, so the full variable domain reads EAGVAQSPRYKIIEKRQSVAFWCNPISGHATLYWYQQILGQGPKLLIQFQNNGVVDDSQLPKDRFSAERLKGVDSTLKIQPAKLEDSAVYLCASSLEGSGSYEQYFGPGTRLTVT.